This is a list of T cell receptor beta chains from one sample in a study of shared clonotypes between healthy human individuals. Using immunoSEQ multiplex PCR, the repertoire was profiled, and TCRdb retains in-frame clones only, with some absent. The sample shows around 580,000 clones, 95% to 98% of them seen only once. The sequenced sample consisted of naive CD8+ T cells sorted from blood. The source is a man aged 25-45 years in good health. Each CDR3 is given with its conserved first and last residue. D genes are given only for firm matches. Size tells how often a clone was seen (once, few, many) or the class of an expanded clone, and some rows leave it out.

abundance: -
d_gene: TRBD1
j_gene: TRBJ2-2
v_gene: TRBV5-1
CDR3aa: CASSLKQTGLDGELFF
CDR3nt: TGCGCCAGCAGCCTAAAACAGACAGGGCTGGACGGGGAGCTGTTTTTT

abundance: -
d_gene: -
j_gene: TRBJ2-6
v_gene: TRBV7-8
CDR3aa: CASSLENMSSGANVLTF
CDR3nt: TGTGCCAGCAGCCTGGAGAACATGAGCTCTGGGGCCAACGTCCTGACTTTC

abundance: few
d_gene: -
j_gene: TRBJ2-7
v_gene: TRBV20-1
CDR3aa: CSARQTYEQYF
CDR3nt: TGCAGTGCTAGGCAGACCTACGAGCAGTACTTC

abundance: -
d_gene: TRBD2
j_gene: TRBJ2-7
v_gene: TRBV7-9
CDR3aa: CASSRLALGGREHYEQYF
CDR3nt: TGTGCCAGCAGCCGCCTAGCGTTAGGCGGGAGGGAACACTACGAGCAGTACTTC

abundance: -
d_gene: TRBD1
j_gene: TRBJ1-5
v_gene: TRBV7-9
CDR3aa: CASSGQGTTQPQHF
CDR3nt: TGTGCCAGCAGCGGACAGGGAACCACACAGCCCCAGCATTTT

abundance: -
d_gene: -
j_gene: TRBJ1-4
v_gene: TRBV7-9
CDR3aa: CAISPGPSREKLFF
CDR3nt: TGTGCCATATCCCCGGGCCCTAGTCGGGAAAAACTGTTTTTT

abundance: -
d_gene: -
j_gene: TRBJ2-2
v_gene: TRBV2
CDR3aa: CASNKGNTGELFF
CDR3nt: TGTGCCAGCAATAAGGGGAACACCGGGGAGCTGTTTTTT

abundance: -
d_gene: -
j_gene: TRBJ2-7
v_gene: TRBV14
CDR3aa: CASSRATGRVYEQYF
CDR3nt: TGTGCCAGCAGCCGAGCGACAGGGAGGGTCTACGAGCAGTACTTC

abundance: -
d_gene: -
j_gene: TRBJ2-7
v_gene: TRBV11-2
CDR3aa: CASSLTDRGYEQYF
CDR3nt: TGTGCCAGCAGCTTAACGGATCGCGGCTACGAGCAGTACTTC

abundance: -
d_gene: TRBD1
j_gene: TRBJ2-7
v_gene: TRBV4-3
CDR3aa: CASSQSGTGTYEQYF
CDR3nt: TGCGCCAGCAGCCAATCCGGGACAGGAACCTACGAGCAGTACTTC

abundance: -
d_gene: TRBD2
j_gene: TRBJ2-7
v_gene: TRBV7-9
CDR3aa: CASSLTALANEQYF
CDR3nt: TGTGCCAGCAGCCTCACAGCACTAGCGAACGAGCAGTACTTC

abundance: -
d_gene: -
j_gene: TRBJ2-3
v_gene: TRBV4-1
CDR3aa: CASSQDPGGESTDTQYF
CDR3nt: TGCGCCAGCAGCCAAGATCCTGGCGGGGAAAGCACAGATACGCAGTATTTT

abundance: -
d_gene: -
j_gene: TRBJ1-1
v_gene: TRBV5-1
CDR3aa: CASSLSMMNTEAFF
CDR3nt: TGCGCCAGCAGCCTCTCTATGATGAACACTGAAGCTTTCTTT

abundance: -
d_gene: -
j_gene: TRBJ2-7
v_gene: TRBV27
CDR3aa: CASSPPGGSQVFKQYF
CDR3nt: TGTGCCAGCAGTCCCCCCGGAGGGTCGCAGGTCTTTAAGCAGTACTTC

abundance: -
d_gene: -
j_gene: TRBJ1-5
v_gene: TRBV4-3
CDR3aa: CASSQDSNRAQPQHF
CDR3nt: TGCGCCAGCAGCCAAGATTCTAACAGGGCCCAGCCCCAGCATTTT

abundance: once
d_gene: -
j_gene: TRBJ2-2
v_gene: TRBV4-1
CDR3aa: CASSQAATGNTGELFF
CDR3nt: TGCGCCAGCAGCCAAGCCGCGACAGGGAACACCGGGGAGCTGTTTTTT

abundance: -
d_gene: TRBD1
j_gene: TRBJ2-7
v_gene: TRBV27
CDR3aa: CASSDRGYEQYF
CDR3nt: TGTGCCAGCAGTGACAGGGGTTACGAGCAGTACTTC

abundance: -
d_gene: -
j_gene: TRBJ1-2
v_gene: TRBV7-9
CDR3aa: CASSSSIFNYGYTF
CDR3nt: TGTGCCAGCAGCTCATCGATCTTTAACTATGGCTACACCTTC

abundance: -
d_gene: -
j_gene: TRBJ1-5
v_gene: TRBV7-9
CDR3aa: CASSPGDGRAQHF
CDR3nt: TGTGCCAGCAGCCCAGGGGACGGGAGGGCCCAGCATTTT

abundance: -
d_gene: -
j_gene: TRBJ1-5
v_gene: TRBV7-5
CDR3aa: CVRSYGQGRGQPQHF
CDR3nt: TGTGTCAGAAGCTACGGACAGGGTCGAGGGCAGCCCCAGCATTTT

abundance: -
d_gene: -
j_gene: TRBJ1-1
v_gene: TRBV5-1
CDR3aa: CASSLWFGQNTEAFF
CDR3nt: TGCGCCAGCAGCTTATGGTTTGGGCAGAACACTGAAGCTTTCTTT

abundance: -
d_gene: TRBD2
j_gene: TRBJ2-7
v_gene: TRBV11-2
CDR3aa: CASSLGRLLAGGGTYEQYF
CDR3nt: TGTGCCAGCAGCTTAGGTAGATTGCTAGCGGGAGGAGGGACCTACGAGCAGTACTTC

abundance: -
d_gene: TRBD1
j_gene: TRBJ2-7
v_gene: TRBV29-1
CDR3aa: CSVEDGGQGLYEQYF
CDR3nt: TGCAGCGTTGAAGATGGAGGACAGGGTCTCTACGAGCAGTACTTC

abundance: -
d_gene: -
j_gene: TRBJ1-2
v_gene: TRBV4-1
CDR3aa: CASSQLTGVYGYTF
CDR3nt: TGCGCCAGCAGCCAATTGACTGGGGTCTATGGCTACACCTTC

abundance: -
d_gene: -
j_gene: TRBJ2-7
v_gene: TRBV2
CDR3aa: CASGGYEQYF
CDR3nt: TGTGCCAGCGGAGGGTACGAGCAGTACTTC

abundance: -
d_gene: TRBD1
j_gene: TRBJ2-7
v_gene: TRBV27
CDR3aa: CASSLRGDRAEQYF
CDR3nt: TGTGCCAGCAGTTTAAGGGGGGACAGGGCCGAGCAGTACTTC

abundance: -
d_gene: -
j_gene: TRBJ2-2
v_gene: TRBV7-6
CDR3aa: CASGGAANTGELFF
CDR3nt: TGTGCCAGCGGGGGAGCGGCGAACACCGGGGAGCTGTTTTTT

abundance: -
d_gene: -
j_gene: TRBJ2-6
v_gene: TRBV6-5
CDR3aa: CASSYPGANVLTF
CDR3nt: TGTGCCAGCAGTTACCCTGGGGCCAACGTCCTGACTTTC

abundance: -
d_gene: -
j_gene: TRBJ2-1
v_gene: TRBV27
CDR3aa: CASSFAGFNEQFF
CDR3nt: TGTGCCAGCAGTTTTGCAGGTTTCAATGAGCAGTTCTTC

abundance: -
d_gene: -
j_gene: TRBJ2-7
v_gene: TRBV29-1
CDR3aa: CSVASNSYEQYF
CDR3nt: TGCAGCGTTGCGAGCAATTCCTACGAGCAGTACTTC

abundance: -
d_gene: TRBD2
j_gene: TRBJ2-7
v_gene: TRBV27
CDR3aa: CASSPAGFWYEQYF
CDR3nt: TGTGCCAGCAGTCCAGCGGGATTTTGGTACGAGCAGTACTTC

abundance: -
d_gene: -
j_gene: TRBJ2-1
v_gene: TRBV4-1
CDR3aa: CASRGRSSSYNEQFF
CDR3nt: TGCGCCAGCAGAGGGCGATCTAGCTCCTACAATGAGCAGTTCTTC

abundance: -
d_gene: -
j_gene: TRBJ1-1
v_gene: TRBV7-9
CDR3aa: CASSLAGSEAFF
CDR3nt: TGTGCCAGCAGCTTAGCGGGCAGTGAAGCTTTCTTT

abundance: -
d_gene: TRBD1
j_gene: TRBJ1-2
v_gene: TRBV5-8
CDR3aa: CASSPGQGNYGYTF
CDR3nt: TGTGCCAGCAGCCCGGGACAGGGGAACTATGGCTACACCTTC

abundance: -
d_gene: -
j_gene: TRBJ1-5
v_gene: TRBV30
CDR3aa: CAWSVGAGQASYSNQPQHF
CDR3nt: TGTGCCTGGAGTGTAGGGGCAGGCCAGGCCTCATATAGCAATCAGCCCCAGCATTTT

abundance: -
d_gene: TRBD1
j_gene: TRBJ1-4
v_gene: TRBV7-8
CDR3aa: CASSAGQGGEKLFF
CDR3nt: TGTGCCAGCAGCGCGGGACAGGGAGGTGAAAAACTGTTTTTT

abundance: -
d_gene: TRBD2
j_gene: TRBJ2-1
v_gene: TRBV7-9
CDR3aa: CASSLVGLAEYNEQFF
CDR3nt: TGTGCCAGCAGCTTAGTAGGACTAGCGGAGTACAATGAGCAGTTCTTC

abundance: -
d_gene: TRBD2
j_gene: TRBJ2-7
v_gene: TRBV5-4
CDR3aa: CASSSGGSVGYEQYF
CDR3nt: TGTGCCAGCAGCAGCGGGGGCTCTGTGGGGTACGAGCAGTACTTC

abundance: -
d_gene: -
j_gene: TRBJ1-5
v_gene: TRBV28
CDR3aa: CASSSVQFNQPQHF
CDR3nt: TGTGCCAGCAGCTCGGTCCAGTTTAATCAGCCCCAGCATTTT

abundance: -
d_gene: TRBD1
j_gene: TRBJ1-2
v_gene: TRBV25-1
CDR3aa: CASNPGGQGNYGYTF
CDR3nt: TGTGCCAGCAACCCCGGGGGACAGGGTAACTATGGCTACACCTTC

abundance: -
d_gene: -
j_gene: TRBJ1-5
v_gene: TRBV28
CDR3aa: CASRTREYNQPQHF
CDR3nt: TGTGCCAGCAGGACCAGGGAGTACAATCAGCCCCAGCATTTT

abundance: -
d_gene: TRBD1
j_gene: TRBJ1-4
v_gene: TRBV11-2
CDR3aa: CASSPPLRTGAEKLFF
CDR3nt: TGTGCCAGCAGCCCCCCACTCCGGACAGGCGCGGAAAAACTGTTTTTT

abundance: once
d_gene: TRBD1
j_gene: TRBJ2-7
v_gene: TRBV19
CDR3aa: CASSMGRGYEQYF
CDR3nt: TGTGCCAGTAGTATGGGCAGGGGGTACGAGCAGTACTTC

abundance: -
d_gene: -
j_gene: TRBJ1-2
v_gene: TRBV2
CDR3aa: CASSEEGDGYTF
CDR3nt: TGTGCCAGCAGTGAAGAGGGCGACGGCTACACCTTC

abundance: -
d_gene: -
j_gene: TRBJ2-2
v_gene: TRBV7-3
CDR3aa: CASSLTGAGELFF
CDR3nt: TGTGCCAGCAGCTTAACGGGAGCCGGGGAGCTGTTTTTT

abundance: -
d_gene: TRBD1
j_gene: TRBJ1-1
v_gene: TRBV2
CDR3aa: CASSEVGTGNTEAFF
CDR3nt: TGTGCCAGCAGTGAAGTTGGGACAGGGAACACTGAAGCTTTCTTT

abundance: -
d_gene: TRBD2
j_gene: TRBJ2-1
v_gene: TRBV7-2
CDR3aa: CASSLKSLAVSYNEQFF
CDR3nt: TGTGCCAGCAGCTTAAAGTCACTAGCGGTTTCCTACAATGAGCAGTTCTTC

abundance: -
d_gene: TRBD1
j_gene: TRBJ2-7
v_gene: TRBV29-1
CDR3aa: CSVETGGGEQYF
CDR3nt: TGCAGCGTGGAGACAGGGGGCGGGGAGCAGTACTTC

abundance: -
d_gene: TRBD1
j_gene: TRBJ2-1
v_gene: TRBV7-9
CDR3aa: CASRHTRGPSYNEQFF
CDR3nt: TGTGCCAGCAGACACACGAGGGGGCCGTCCTACAATGAGCAGTTCTTC

abundance: -
d_gene: -
j_gene: TRBJ2-5
v_gene: TRBV7-2
CDR3aa: CASSVTQRPEETQYF
CDR3nt: TGTGCCAGCAGCGTTACCCAGCGGCCCGAAGAGACCCAGTACTTC

abundance: -
d_gene: TRBD2
j_gene: TRBJ2-3
v_gene: TRBV11-2
CDR3aa: CASSLDHSAGDFTDTQYF
CDR3nt: TGTGCCAGCAGCTTAGATCATTCAGCGGGAGATTTCACAGATACGCAGTATTTT

abundance: once
d_gene: -
j_gene: TRBJ2-1
v_gene: TRBV9
CDR3aa: CASSVALAGADEQFF
CDR3nt: TGTGCCAGCAGCGTAGCTTTGGCAGGCGCGGATGAGCAGTTCTTC

abundance: -
d_gene: TRBD1
j_gene: TRBJ2-7
v_gene: TRBV27
CDR3aa: CASSLYPADRGYEQYF
CDR3nt: TGTGCCAGCAGTTTATACCCGGCTGACAGGGGTTACGAGCAGTACTTC

abundance: -
d_gene: -
j_gene: TRBJ2-3
v_gene: TRBV27
CDR3aa: CASSLGHPSTDTQYF
CDR3nt: TGTGCCAGCAGTTTAGGGCACCCGAGCACAGATACGCAGTATTTT

abundance: -
d_gene: -
j_gene: TRBJ1-5
v_gene: TRBV2
CDR3aa: CASKGHLDQPQHF
CDR3nt: TGTGCCAGCAAGGGACATTTAGATCAGCCCCAGCATTTT

abundance: -
d_gene: -
j_gene: TRBJ2-3
v_gene: TRBV27
CDR3aa: CASSLWGTDTQYF
CDR3nt: TGTGCCAGCAGTTTGTGGGGAACAGATACGCAGTATTTT

abundance: once
d_gene: TRBD2
j_gene: TRBJ2-1
v_gene: TRBV11-2
CDR3aa: CASSLPTWTSGNNEQFF
CDR3nt: TGTGCCAGCAGCTTACCCACCTGGACTAGCGGGAATAATGAGCAGTTCTTC

abundance: -
d_gene: TRBD2
j_gene: TRBJ2-1
v_gene: TRBV29-1
CDR3aa: CSVEALAGGPYNEQFF
CDR3nt: TGCAGCGTTGAAGCCCTAGCGGGAGGCCCCTACAATGAGCAGTTCTTC

abundance: once
d_gene: -
j_gene: TRBJ2-6
v_gene: TRBV4-1
CDR3aa: CASSQEQGSGANVLTF
CDR3nt: TGCGCCAGCAGCCAAGAACAGGGCTCTGGGGCCAACGTCCTGACTTTC